The 22 T cell receptor beta chains given below trace back to one sample, sequenced in a study of cytomegalovirus exposure and HLA in healthy donors. PCR used 60 Vbeta primers and 13 Jbeta primers. Data came from immunoSEQ multiplex PCR; TCRdb stores just in-frame clones and leaves some out. The sample lists some 96,000 clones; roughly three quarters were seen once. Sequenced sample: PBMCs. Receptors originate from a man between 35 and 55 years old in good health and CMV-seronegative.

The table lists this clone with a count of one. V and J are TRBV28 and TRBJ1-5, with 7 bases matching TRBD1. V lost 6 bases to trimming and J lost 3 bases; unmatched junction nucleotides: 5. This CDR3 is 14 amino acids long. Germline CDR1 is MDHEN and CDR2 is SYDVKM. CDR3 in DNA: TGTGCCAGCAGGCGGGACAGCTTCAATCAGCCCCAGCATTTT. It specifies CASRRDSFNQPQHF.

V usage is TRBV6-6 and J usage is TRBJ2-7; 8 bases match TRBD1. The CDR3 runs 15 residues. The germline CDR1 and CDR2 sequences are MNHNY and SVGAGI (reference sequence). Losses at the gene ends were 8 bases for V and 3 bases for J; bases not matched to a gene: 12. DNA of the CDR3: TGTGCCAGCCGGGCCAGACAGGGGACACTCTACGAGCAGTACTTC. Protein sequence: CASRARQGTLYEQYF.

The chain joins TRBV2 to TRBJ1-5, with a possible D match to TRBD1 (6 bases). The CDR3 spans 13 residues. V lost 7 bases, J lost 7 bases, and 14 bases lay in between. The germline V gene encodes CDR1 SNHLY and CDR2 FYNNEI. The CDR3 loop reads CASKAGDVQPQHF. CDR3 DNA: TGTGCCAGCAAAGCAGGGGACGTGCAGCCCCAGCATTTT.

The chain joins TRBV7-2 to TRBJ2-1, with a possible D match to TRBD2 (5 bases). Germline loops: CDR1 SGHTA, CDR2 FQGNSA. Trimming took off 4 bases at V and 0 bases at J, with 10 bases between the two ends. The CDR3 sequence is 15 residues long. CDR3 region: CASSSLALSYNEQFF. CDR3 nucleotides: TGTGCCAGCAGCTCCCTAGCTCTCTCCTACAATGAGCAGTTCTTC.

The chain is built from TRBV28 and TRBJ2-5; 10 bases agree with TRBD1. V trimming: 7 bases; J trimming: 5 bases; junction bases outside the gene matches: 7. Germline CDR1 is MDHEN and CDR2 is SYDVKM. This CDR3 region has 14 residues. CDR3: CASKMTGGDETQYF. Here the CDR3 DNA reads TGTGCCAGCAAGATGACAGGGGGCGATGAGACCCAGTACTTC.

The chain uses TRBV4-3 and TRBJ2-1, with 10 bases that match TRBD1. Germline V gene data show CDR1 as LGHNA and CDR2 as YSLEER. The CDR3 sequence is 20 residues long. After removal of 1 base from V and 0 bases from J, the junction contained 12 bases not matched to a gene. In DNA, the CDR3 is TGCGCCAGCAGCCAAGCGGGTGAGGGACAGGGGCCTGCCTCCTACAATGAGCAGTTCTTC. Translated: CASSQAGEGQGPASYNEQFF.

The chain is built from TRBV7-2 and TRBJ2-5; 8 bases line up with TRBD1. V dropped 3 bases and J dropped 5; count of bases not matched to a gene: 5. Germline V gives CDR1 SGHTA, CDR2 FQGNSA. The CDR3 runs 14 residues. This chain's CDR3 is CASSFSGQGETQYF. The DNA of the CDR3 is TGTGCCAGCAGCTTCTCCGGACAGGGCGAGACCCAGTACTTC.

The genes are TRBV6-1 and TRBJ1-2; D call uncertain. CDR3 length: 13 amino acids. V was pared by 1 base and J by 4 bases, with 7 bases between. Per germline, CDR1 MNHNS and CDR2 SASEGT. CDR3 in amino acids: CASSEGLGYGYTF. CDR3 DNA: TGTGCCAGCAGTGAAGGTCTCGGCTATGGCTACACCTTC.

As regards this clone: The junction departs from the called germline gene at one end, perhaps through a read error. The chain carries TRBV7-9 and TRBJ2-2, with D possibly matching TRBD2 (6 bases). This CDR3 spans 16 amino acids. Germline V lookup: CDR1 SEHNR, CDR2 FQNEAQ (reference sequence). CDR3 loop: CSSSLGSGEGTGELFF. The CDR3 nucleotides read TGTTCCAGCAGCTTAGGATCGGGAGAGGGCACCGGGGAGCTGTTTTTT. Using reference TRBV7-9 and TRBJ2-2 for the parts outside the CDR3, the full variable domain is DTGVSQNPRHKITKRGQNVTFRCDPISEHNRLYWYRQTLGQGPEFLTYFQNEAQLEKSRLLSDRFSAERPKGSFSTLEIQRTEQGDSAMYLCSSSLGSGEGTGELFFGEGSRLTVL.

The chain uses TRBV10-3 and TRBJ2-2; 9 bases match TRBD1. CDR1 ENHRY and CDR2 SYGVKD come from the germline V gene. Germline trimming cut 0 bases from V and 5 bases from J; bases unmatched to any gene: 4. The CDR3 length is 16 residues. CDR3 in DNA: TGTGCCATCAGTGAGTCGCCCGGGACAGGGACCGGGGAGCTGTTTTTT. Amino acid sequence: CAISESPGTGTGELFF.

This rearrangement joins TRBV18 to TRBJ2-5; tentatively, D is TRBD2 (6 bases). Germline CDR1 is KGHSH and CDR2 is LQKENI. CDR3 length equals 14 residues. Trimming cost V 3 bases and J 5 bases, with 13 bases left between them. The CDR3 region is CASSPPGGVETQYF. The CDR3 bases are TGTGCCAGCTCACCCCCTGGCGGGGTGGAGACCCAGTACTTC. Supplemented by reference TRBV18 and TRBJ2-5, the full variable domain reads NAGVMQNPRHLVRRRGQEARLRCSPMKGHSHVYWYRQLPEEGLKFMVYLQKENIIDESGMPKERFSAEFPKEGPSILRIQQVVRGDSAAYFCASSPPGGVETQYFGPGTRLLVL.

CDR3 DNA sequence: TGTGCCTGGAGTGTATCCCAGGCTGAAGCTTTCTTT. It codes for CAWSVSQAEAFF. This sequence joins TRBV30 and TRBJ1-1; D unresolved. V lost 0 bases, J lost 6 bases, and 8 bases lay in between. Germline lookup yields CDR1 GTSNPN and CDR2 SVGIG (reference sequence). The CDR3 length is 12 residues. Variable domain in full (rest from reference TRBV30 and TRBJ1-1): SQTIHQWPATLVQPVGSPLSLECTVEGTSNPNLYWYRQAAGRGLQLLFYSVGIGQISSEVPQNLSASRPQDRQFILSSKKLLLSDSGFYLCAWSVSQAEAFFGQGTRLTVV.

This chain joins TRBV19 and TRBJ1-2, with D unresolved. From germline, CDR1 is LNHDA and CDR2 SQIVND (reference sequence). V shed 9 bases and J shed 4 bases, with 15 bases lying between them. This CDR3 comprises 13 residues. The CDR3 DNA sequence: TGTGCCAGCCGCTCGGGATTCTTCTATGGCTACACCTTC. Protein sequence: CASRSGFFYGYTF.

The gene calls are TRBV18 and TRBJ2-2; the D gene is possibly TRBD2 (6 bases). Germline V gene data show CDR1 as KGHSH and CDR2 as LQKENI. The CDR3 contains 15 residues. Trimming took off 2 bases at V and 2 bases at J, with 9 bases between the two ends. CDR3 DNA: TGTGCCAGCTCACCAACTAGCTCAAACACCGGGGAGCTGTTTTTT. This codes for CASSPTSSNTGELFF.

The CDR3, as DNA: TGTGCCACGGGCCCGACCCTTACAGGGCCTAATGAAAAACTGTTTTTT. As protein: CATGPTLTGPNEKLFF. The chain joins TRBV15 to TRBJ1-4; D is possibly TRBD1 (6 bases). V lost 9 bases and J 3 bases, leaving 20 bases between the germline ends. Looked up from germline, CDR1 is LNHNV and CDR2 is YYDKDF (reference sequence). This CDR3 spans 16 amino acids.

V gene TRBV7-6 combines with J gene TRBJ1-1; maybe TRBD1 (6 bases). Trimming took off 3 bases at V and 3 bases at J, with 14 bases between the two ends. The CDR3 is 15 residues long. CDR1 and CDR2 (germline): SGHVS, FNYEAQ. The CDR3 here is CASSLGRGSDTEAFF. The CDR3 DNA reads TGTGCCAGCAGCTTGGGCAGGGGATCGGACACTGAAGCTTTCTTT.

The chain carries TRBV30 and TRBJ2-7; 9 positions match TRBD2. The CDR3 contains 17 residues. Trimming at V came to 0 bases and at J to 1 base, leaving 10 bases not matched to a gene. CDR1 and CDR2 (germline): GTSNPN, SVGIG (reference sequence). In DNA, the CDR3 is TGTGCCTGGAGTGTACTAAGGCTAGCGGGATTGTCCTACGAGCAGTACTTC. Protein: CAWSVLRLAGLSYEQYF. The whole variable domain, filled in from reference TRBV30 and TRBJ2-7, reads SQTIHQWPATLVQPVGSPLSLECTVEGTSNPNLYWYRQAAGRGLQLLFYSVGIGQISSEVPQNLSASRPQDRQFILSSKKLLLSDSGFYLCAWSVLRLAGLSYEQYFGPGTRLTVT.

The chain employs TRBV7-2 and TRBJ1-2; possibly TRBD1 for D (5 bases). CDR1 is SGHTA and CDR2 is FQGNSA in the germline V gene. V shed 0 bases and J shed 6 bases, with 8 bases lying between them. This CDR3 region has 13 residues. This CDR3 reads CASSLARDDGYTF. Here the CDR3 DNA reads TGTGCCAGCAGCTTAGCCAGGGATGATGGCTACACCTTC.

The J gene is TRBJ2-5, the V gene TRBV13; 10 nucleotides line up with TRBD2. The better agreement between TRBJ2-7 and the DNA end casts doubt on the J call. CDR1 is PRHDT, CDR2 FYEKMQ, per germline (reference sequence). The CDR3 has 14 amino acids. The CDR3 sequence: CASSLVAGGYEQYF. Here the CDR3 DNA reads TGTGCCAGCAGCTTAGTAGCGGGAGGTTACGAGCAGTACTTC.

The chain recombines TRBV7-9 with TRBJ2-7; TRBD1 might be the D (7 bases). Germline CDR1 reads SEHNR; CDR2 reads FQNEAQ (reference sequence). The CDR3 covers 14 residues. V lost 4 bases and J lost 5, with 15 bases in between. For the CDR3, the DNA is TGTGCCAGCAGCTCCGACAGGGAGGTCGACGAGCAGTACTTC. Encoded protein: CASSSDREVDEQYF.

This rearrangement joins TRBV5-4 to TRBJ1-2; D gene uncertain. Germline values: CDR1 SGHNT, CDR2 YYREEE (reference sequence). V shed 0 bases and J shed 1 base, with 7 bases lying between them. The length of the CDR3 is 14 residues. CDR3 DNA: TGTGCCAGCAGCTTGGTGGCGGTTAACTATGGCTACACCTTC. It encodes CASSLVAVNYGYTF.

The chain recombines TRBV6-1 with TRBJ1-5; the D gene is possibly TRBD1 (6 bases). V dropped 6 bases and J dropped 7 bases, with 19 bases sitting between them. Germline loops: CDR1 MNHNS, CDR2 SASEGT. This CDR3 contains 15 residues. The CDR3 sequence: CASRGVQGDFQPQHF. As DNA, the CDR3 is TGTGCCAGCAGAGGGGTACAGGGAGACTTCCAGCCCCAGCATTTT.